A selection of T cell receptor beta chains follows, all from one sample in a study of T cell changes during pregnancy in multiple sclerosis. Here immunoSEQ multiplex PCR was the method, and the copy in TCRdb shows in-frame clones only, minus some. Of 65,000 to 85,000 clones in the sample, 94% were seen once. This sample comprised peripheral blood, obtained in the second trimester of pregnancy. The receptor source for this set is a female donor in good health, enrolled as a control in a pregnancy study. Both conserved end residues are part of each CDR3. The order of the fields is J gene, clone size, V gene, D gene, CDR3 DNA, CDR3 protein. D genes are given only for firm matches. Clone size is stated in some rows and not others, as once, few, many or a class when expanded.

TRBJ1-5,NA,TRBV5-6,NA,TGTGCCAGCAGTTCCGGGACGCGGGGGGGTAGTCAGCCCCAGCATTTT,CASSSGTRGGSQPQHF
TRBJ2-3,NA,TRBV28,NA,TGTGCCAGCAGTGGGGGGTCCGATACGCAGTATTTT,CASSGGSDTQYF
TRBJ2-1,NA,TRBV10-2,TRBD1,TGCGCCAGCAGTGGGACCGGGACAGGGTCGTACAATGAGCAGTTCTTC,CASSGTGTGSYNEQFF
TRBJ2-7,NA,TRBV5-1,NA,TGCGCCAGCAGCTTGTGGCCGGAGAGCTCCTACGAGCAGTACTTC,CASSLWPESSYEQYF
TRBJ2-5,NA,TRBV6-5,NA,TGTGCCAGCAGCCAACTGGGGGGAACAGAGACCCAGTACTTC,CASSQLGGTETQYF
TRBJ1-1,NA,TRBV11-3,TRBD1,TGTGCCAGCAGCTTGCACGGGCCCGGGACAGCGAACACTGAAGCTTTCTTT,CASSLHGPGTANTEAFF
TRBJ2-5,NA,TRBV11-2,TRBD2,TGTGCCAGCAGCTTAGGACTAGCGGAGGGGTACCAAGAGACCCAGTACTTC,CASSLGLAEGYQETQYF
TRBJ2-7,NA,TRBV19,NA,TGTGCCAGTAGTATCCCCGGGCAGGGTTCGTACGAGCAGTACTTC,CASSIPGQGSYEQYF
TRBJ2-7,NA,TRBV6-5,TRBD2,TGTGCCAGCAGTTACAAGAGCGTGACTAGCGGCTACGAGCAGTACTTC,CASSYKSVTSGYEQYF
TRBJ2-7,NA,TRBV6-1,NA,TGTGCCAGCACTAGACCGGGTTCGGCGTACGAGCAGTACTTC,CASTRPGSAYEQYF
TRBJ2-2,NA,TRBV5-1,TRBD1,TGCGCCAGCAGCTTGGTTCAGGGGGCAGGCGGGGAGCTGTTTTTT,CASSLVQGAGGELFF
TRBJ1-3,once,TRBV4-1,TRBD1,TGCGCCAGCAGCCAAGATCCGGGACAGGGTGGAAACACCATATATTTT,CASSQDPGQGGNTIYF
TRBJ2-3,NA,TRBV28,NA,TGTGCCAGCAGTCTGAGGGCAGATACGCAGTATTTT,CASSLRADTQYF
TRBJ1-1,NA,TRBV19,TRBD1,TGTGCCAGTAGTTATCCGGGACAGGGCTTGAACACTGAAGCTTTCTTT,CASSYPGQGLNTEAFF
TRBJ1-3,NA,TRBV9,NA,TGTGCCAGCAGAGCGGTGGGCTCTGGAAACACCATATATTTT,CASRAVGSGNTIYF
TRBJ1-1,NA,TRBV6-5,NA,TGTGCCAGCAGTTCCCGGTCCGGGGAAGCTTTCTTT,CASSSRSGEAFF
TRBJ2-5,NA,TRBV2,NA,TGTGCCAGCAGTTGGACTGGAAACCAAGAGACCCAGTACTTC,CASSWTGNQETQYF
TRBJ2-1,NA,TRBV19,TRBD2,TGTGCCAGTAGGATAGCGGGGGGCCTCTACAATGAGCAGTTCTTC,CASRIAGGLYNEQFF
TRBJ2-1,NA,TRBV5-1,TRBD2,TGCGCCAGCAGCCTTGGACTAGCTCAATACAATGAGCAGTTCTTC,CASSLGLAQYNEQFF
TRBJ1-5,NA,TRBV2,NA,TGTGCCAGCAGTGAAGGACAGATCAAACAGCCCCAGCATTTT,CASSEGQIKQPQHF
TRBJ2-1,NA,TRBV27,TRBD2,TGTGCCAGCAGTTTAGTGGCGGGAGGCGGGAATGAGCAGTTCTTC,CASSLVAGGGNEQFF
TRBJ2-7,NA,TRBV27,TRBD2,TGTGCCAGCAGTTCCCTAGCGGGAGGGTTGTACGAGCAGTACTTC,CASSSLAGGLYEQYF
TRBJ2-1,NA,TRBV7-9,NA,TGTGCCAGCAGCCCGAGGTTGACGGTGGATGAGCAGTTCTTC,CASSPRLTVDEQFF
TRBJ2-1,NA,TRBV6-5,NA,TGTGCCAGCAGTTACGGACAGGAGGGGGGTAATGAGCAGTTCTTC,CASSYGQEGGNEQFF
TRBJ2-3,NA,TRBV19,TRBD1,TGTGCCAGTACCATCGGGGACAGAGAGGTGGATACGCAGTATTTT,CASTIGDREVDTQYF
TRBJ1-3,NA,TRBV5-5,TRBD1,TGTGCCAGCAGGTTCGTTGGGACAGGGAATGGAGTTTACTCTGGAAACACCATATATTTT,CASRFVGTGNGVYSGNTIYF
TRBJ2-7,NA,TRBV7-9,NA,TGTGCCAGCAGCCTTTTCCCTCGCGGCTCCTACGAGCAGTACTTC,CASSLFPRGSYEQYF
TRBJ2-1,NA,TRBV29-1,TRBD1,TGCAGCGTCCTTAGGGGGACAGGGGGCAATGAGCAGTTCTTC,CSVLRGTGGNEQFF
TRBJ2-3,NA,TRBV14,NA,TGTGCCAGCAGCCAAGAATATGGAAGCGTGGCGCAGTATTTT,CASSQEYGSVAQYF
TRBJ2-1,NA,TRBV2,TRBD2,TGTGCCAGCATTCCCCTAGCGGGGCAAGGGAGGGAGCAGTTCTTC,CASIPLAGQGREQFF
TRBJ2-1,NA,TRBV27,TRBD2,TGTGTTAGCGGGAGGGCCCCCTACGGCTATACAGACAATGAGCAGTTCTTC,CVSGRAPYGYTDNEQFF
TRBJ2-4,once,TRBV19,TRBD2,TGTGCCAGTAGTATAGTAGGGCTAGCGGAAGCCAAAAACATTCAGTACTTC,CASSIVGLAEAKNIQYF
TRBJ1-1,NA,TRBV15,NA,TGTGCCACCAGCAGAGATAAGGGGGTTGAAGCTTTCTTT,CATSRDKGVEAFF
TRBJ2-7,NA,TRBV28,TRBD1,TGTGCCAGCAGTTTAACAGGGGGCAGCTACGAGCAGTACTTC,CASSLTGGSYEQYF
TRBJ1-1,NA,TRBV30,NA,TGTGCCACTGCAGGGAGGACTGAAGCTTTCTTT,CATAGRTEAFF
TRBJ2-7,NA,TRBV2,NA,TGTGCCAGCAGTGAATCGGGGTTCGGCTACGAGCAGTACTTC,CASSESGFGYEQYF
TRBJ2-7,NA,TRBV10-3,TRBD1,TGTGCCATCAGTGAGGGGACAGGGGCCTACGAGCAGTACTTC,CAISEGTGAYEQYF
TRBJ2-7,NA,TRBV10-1,NA,TGCGCCGACAGAGCCTACGAGCAGTACTTC,CADRAYEQYF
TRBJ2-1,NA,TRBV5-1,NA,TGCGCCAGCAGCGAGTTAAGCGGGTACAATGAGCAGTTCTTC,CASSELSGYNEQFF
TRBJ1-3,NA,TRBV5-8,TRBD1,TGTGCCAGCAGCGTTGCCGGGACAGGGTCCGGAAACACCATATATTTT,CASSVAGTGSGNTIYF
TRBJ2-7,NA,TRBV30,NA,TGTGCCTGGAGCTACCAAGCGGCAGTCTACGAGCAGTACTTC,CAWSYQAAVYEQYF
TRBJ2-3,NA,TRBV5-1,TRBD1,TGCGCCAGCAGCCGCGCCACAGGGGTCAACACAGATACGCAGTATTTT,CASSRATGVNTDTQYF
TRBJ2-7,NA,TRBV23-1,TRBD1,TGCGCCAGCAGCCGAAACCTAAGGACAGGAGCTAAGTGCTACGAGCAGTACTTC,CASSRNLRTGAKCYEQYF